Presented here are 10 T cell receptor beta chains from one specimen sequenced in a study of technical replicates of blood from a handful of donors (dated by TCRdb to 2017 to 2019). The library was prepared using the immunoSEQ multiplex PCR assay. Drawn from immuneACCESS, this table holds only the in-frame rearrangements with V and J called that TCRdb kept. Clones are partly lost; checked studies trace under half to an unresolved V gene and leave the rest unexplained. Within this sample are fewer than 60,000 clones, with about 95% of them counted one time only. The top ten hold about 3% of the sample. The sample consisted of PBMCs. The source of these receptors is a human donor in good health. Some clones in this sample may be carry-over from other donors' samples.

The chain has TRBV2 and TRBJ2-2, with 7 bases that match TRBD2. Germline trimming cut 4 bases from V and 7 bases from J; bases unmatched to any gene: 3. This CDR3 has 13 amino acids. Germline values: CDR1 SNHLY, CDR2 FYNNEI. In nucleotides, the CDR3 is TGTGCCAGCAGTGTTCAGCGGGGCGGGGAGCTGTTTTTT. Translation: CASSVQRGGELFF. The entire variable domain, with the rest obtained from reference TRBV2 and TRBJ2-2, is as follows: EPEVTQTPSHQVTQMGQEVILRCVPISNHLYFYWYRQILGQKVEFLVSFYNNEISEKSEIFDDQFSVERPDGSNFTLKIRSTKLEDSAMYFCASSVQRGGELFFGEGSRLTVL.

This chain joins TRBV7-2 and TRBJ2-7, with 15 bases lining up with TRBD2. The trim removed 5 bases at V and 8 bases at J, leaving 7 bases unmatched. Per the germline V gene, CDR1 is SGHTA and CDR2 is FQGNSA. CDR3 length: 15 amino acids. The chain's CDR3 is CASSPVGTSGGKQYF. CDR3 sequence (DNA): TGTGCCAGCAGCCCAGTCGGGACTAGCGGGGGGAAGCAGTACTTC.

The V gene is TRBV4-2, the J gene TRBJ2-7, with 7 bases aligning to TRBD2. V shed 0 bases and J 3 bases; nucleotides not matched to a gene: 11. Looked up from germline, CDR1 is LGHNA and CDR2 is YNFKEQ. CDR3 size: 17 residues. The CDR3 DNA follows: TGTGCCAGCAGCCAAGAGGTGGGCGGGGGATTTAGCTACGAGCAGTACTTC. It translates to CASSQEVGGGFSYEQYF.

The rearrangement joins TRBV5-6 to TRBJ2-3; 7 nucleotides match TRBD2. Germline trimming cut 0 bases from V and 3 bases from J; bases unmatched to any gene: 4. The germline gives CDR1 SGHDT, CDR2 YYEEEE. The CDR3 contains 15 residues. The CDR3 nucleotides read TGTGCCAGCAGCTTGGTAGCGGGTGCGACAGATACGCAGTATTTT. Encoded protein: CASSLVAGATDTQYF.

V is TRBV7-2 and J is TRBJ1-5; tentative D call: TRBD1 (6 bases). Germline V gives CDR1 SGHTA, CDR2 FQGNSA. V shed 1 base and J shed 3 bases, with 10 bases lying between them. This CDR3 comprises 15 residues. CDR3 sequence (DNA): TGTGCCAGCAGCTTAGTAGGACAGTCCAATCAGCCCCAGCATTTT. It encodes CASSLVGQSNQPQHF.

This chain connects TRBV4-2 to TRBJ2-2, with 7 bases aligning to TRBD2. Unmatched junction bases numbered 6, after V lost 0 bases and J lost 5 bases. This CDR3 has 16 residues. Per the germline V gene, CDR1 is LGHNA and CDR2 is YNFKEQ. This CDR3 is CASSQDAGRRTGELFF. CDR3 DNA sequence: TGTGCCAGCAGCCAAGATGCCGGGAGGCGGACCGGGGAGCTGTTTTTT.

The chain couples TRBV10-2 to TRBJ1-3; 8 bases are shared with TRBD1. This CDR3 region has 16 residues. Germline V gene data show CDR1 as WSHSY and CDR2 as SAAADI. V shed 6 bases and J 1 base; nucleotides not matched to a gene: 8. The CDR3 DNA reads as TGCGCCAGCAGAGCTGGACAGGGAGGTTCTGGAAACACCATATATTTT. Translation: CASRAGQGGSGNTIYF.

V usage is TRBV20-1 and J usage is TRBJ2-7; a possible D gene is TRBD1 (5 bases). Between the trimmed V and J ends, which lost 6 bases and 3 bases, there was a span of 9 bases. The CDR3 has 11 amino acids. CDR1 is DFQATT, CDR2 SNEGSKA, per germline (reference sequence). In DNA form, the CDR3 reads TGCAGTGCCACGGACATCTACGAGCAGTACTTC. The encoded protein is CSATDIYEQYF.

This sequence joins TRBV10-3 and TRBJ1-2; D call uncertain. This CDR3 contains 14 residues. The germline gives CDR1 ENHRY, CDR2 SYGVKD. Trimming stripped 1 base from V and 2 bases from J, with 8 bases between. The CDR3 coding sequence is TGTGCCATCAGTGAGTTGGGCGGGAACTATGGCTACACCTTC. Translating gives CAISELGGNYGYTF.

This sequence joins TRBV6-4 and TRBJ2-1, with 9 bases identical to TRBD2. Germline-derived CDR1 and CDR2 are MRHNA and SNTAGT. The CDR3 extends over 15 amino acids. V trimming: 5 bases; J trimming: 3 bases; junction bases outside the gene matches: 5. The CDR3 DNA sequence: TGTGCCAGCAGTAATAGCGGGGGAGACTACAATGAGCAGTTCTTC. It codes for CASSNSGGDYNEQFF.